A single sample gave rise to the 14 T cell receptor beta chains below, sequenced in a study of Graves' ophthalmopathy and Graves' hyperthyroidism. Investigators amplified TCR beta CDR3 regions from RNA transcripts. First-round RT-PCR employed HTBI primers, with a second-round multiplex PCR after it. TCRdb processed the multiplex PCR reads anew with MiXCR; each CDR3 protein has one entry. This sample has around 660,000 distinct CDR3 sequences; under 50% occur once, and the top ten carry 3% to 3.5%. The specimen was peripheral blood. These receptors came from an adult man with Graves' ophthalmopathy.

This clonotype showed up many times. The chain couples TRBV2 to TRBJ1-5, with 9 nucleotides matching TRBD1. Trimming at V came to 6 bases and at J to 1 base, leaving 1 base not matched to a gene. The CDR3 totals 14 residues. The germline CDR1 and CDR2 sequences are SNHLY and FYNNEI. The CDR3 loop is CASSDRGSNQPQHF. As DNA, the CDR3 is TGTGCCAGCAGCGACAGGGGGAGCAATCAGCCCCAGCATTTT.

V gene TRBV7-2 combines with J gene TRBJ1-2, with D hard to call. CDR3 length: 15 amino acids. The germline V gene encodes CDR1 SGHTA and CDR2 FQGNSA. V dropped 6 bases and J dropped 2 bases, with 16 bases sitting between them. CDR3 sequence (DNA): TGTGCCAGCAGTTTTCGGCGGGGTAACAACTATGGCTACACCTTC. Its protein is CASSFRRGNNYGYTF.

The chain combines TRBV15 with TRBJ1-2; D remains unclear. V was cut by 4 bases and J by 12 bases, with 15 bases left in between. Looked up from germline, CDR1 is LNHNV and CDR2 is YYDKDF (reference sequence). This CDR3 is built from 12 residues. CDR3 protein: CATSKGLAVNTF. The CDR3 bases are TGTGCCACCAGCAAAGGACTAGCGGTGAACACCTTC.

At least ten counts were recorded for this clonotype. The chain couples TRBV7-9 to TRBJ1-6; D is perhaps TRBD1 (5 bases). The V end lost 8 bases, the J end lost 10 bases, and 15 bases lay between the germline ends. CDR1 is SEHNR, CDR2 FQNEAQ, per germline (reference sequence). This CDR3 has 13 amino acids. In DNA, the CDR3 is TGTGCCAGCCATCAGGGATACCTCTCACCCCTCCACTTT. Translating gives CASHQGYLSPLHF.

This clonotype occurred once. The chain recombines TRBV7-2 with TRBJ2-5, with D uncertain. Germline V gene sequence: CDR1 SGHTA, CDR2 FQGNSA. With 8 bases removed from V and 2 bases from J, the gap between germline ends came to 18 bases. This CDR3 comprises 15 residues. The DNA of the CDR3 is TGTGCCAGCGGCCAAGAGTGGGCAGAACAAGAGACCCAGTACTTC. This translates into CASGQEWAEQETQYF.

As DNA, the CDR3 is TGTGCCAGCAGAATACAGGGAATTCCCTACGAGCAGTACTTC. Translating it yields CASRIQGIPYEQYF. The chain recombines TRBV5-5 with TRBJ2-7, with D possibly being TRBD1 (6 bases). The CDR3 has 14 residues. The germline V gene encodes CDR1 SGHKS and CDR2 YYEKEE (reference sequence). V was shortened by 5 bases and J by 2 bases, with 14 bases between the two germline ends.

This clonotype was picked up many times. This rearrangement joins TRBV7-9 to TRBJ1-5, with D uncertain. This CDR3 is 14 amino acids long. V shed 5 bases and J shed 2 bases, with 10 bases lying between them. Germline-derived CDR1 and CDR2 are SEHNR and FQNEAQ (reference sequence). Written as DNA, the CDR3 is TGTGCCAGCAGCCCATGGGAGGGCAATCAGCCCCAGCATTTT. This gives the protein CASSPWEGNQPQHF.

This chain uses TRBV25-1 with TRBJ1-1; D gene uncertain. Germline V gives CDR1 MGHDK, CDR2 SYGVNS. Trimming shortened V by 7 bases and J by 0 bases, and 9 bases separated the two germline ends. CDR3 size: 13 residues. CDR3 DNA: TGTGCCAGCAAGGTGCTAATGAACACTGAAGCTTTCTTT. It encodes CASKVLMNTEAFF.

V is TRBV9 and J is TRBJ2-5; D unclear. V was shortened by 7 bases and J by 4 bases, with 17 bases between the two germline ends. Per the germline V gene, CDR1 is SGDLS and CDR2 is YYNGEE. CDR3 size: 14 residues. The CDR3 coding sequence is TGTGCCAGCCGCTCTCTCGTGGGCTCAGAGACCCAGTACTTC. Protein sequence: CASRSLVGSETQYF.

This chain uses TRBV20-1 with TRBJ2-7, with TRBD2 matching over 12 bases. The CDR3 covers 14 residues. The V gene's germline CDR1 is DFQATT and CDR2 SNEGSKA (reference sequence). With 6 bases clipped from V and 4 bases from J, the junction kept 7 bases outside the gene matches. The CDR3 spells CSAASSGGGYEQYF. DNA for the CDR3: TGCAGTGCAGCGTCTAGCGGGGGGGGGTACGAGCAGTACTTC.

In its sample, this clonotype was seen many times. The CDR3 here is CSVTPGQGFATEAFF. The CDR3 nucleotides are TGCAGCGTTACCCCGGGACAGGGTTTTGCGACTGAAGCTTTCTTT. The chain combines TRBV29-1 with TRBJ1-1; TRBD1 matches at 9 bases. The CDR3 extends over 15 amino acids. The J segment lost 5 bases and the V segment lost 5 bases, leaving 12 bases of the junction unmatched. Germline values: CDR1 SQVTM, CDR2 ANQGSEA.

The chain has TRBV19 and TRBJ1-5; weak D call: TRBD1 (5 bases). This CDR3 contains 12 residues. The V gene's germline CDR1 is LNHDA and CDR2 SQIVND (reference sequence). CDR3 coding DNA: TGTGCTAGAGTGGAGGGGACTCAGCCCCAGCATTTT. Its translation is CARVEGTQPQHF.

This clonotype was detected ten times or more. The chain couples TRBV29-1 to TRBJ1-5; 11 bases map to TRBD1. The germline CDR1 and CDR2 sequences are SQVTM and ANQGSEA. This CDR3 spans 16 amino acids. V dropped 7 bases and J dropped 1; count of bases not matched to a gene: 9. The CDR3 loop reads CSATDGTGGSNQPQHF. CDR3 sequence (DNA): TGCAGCGCGACCGATGGGACAGGGGGGAGCAATCAGCCCCAGCATTTT.

The chain has TRBV7-2 and TRBJ1-2; weak D call: TRBD1 (6 bases). Per germline, CDR1 SGHTA and CDR2 FQGNSA. The V and J ends lost 4 bases and 4 bases respectively, with 13 bases between them. The CDR3 has 14 amino acids. Written as DNA, the CDR3 is TGTGCCAGCAGCTCAGGGGCGACTAGCTATGGCTACACCTTC. Its protein is CASSSGATSYGYTF.